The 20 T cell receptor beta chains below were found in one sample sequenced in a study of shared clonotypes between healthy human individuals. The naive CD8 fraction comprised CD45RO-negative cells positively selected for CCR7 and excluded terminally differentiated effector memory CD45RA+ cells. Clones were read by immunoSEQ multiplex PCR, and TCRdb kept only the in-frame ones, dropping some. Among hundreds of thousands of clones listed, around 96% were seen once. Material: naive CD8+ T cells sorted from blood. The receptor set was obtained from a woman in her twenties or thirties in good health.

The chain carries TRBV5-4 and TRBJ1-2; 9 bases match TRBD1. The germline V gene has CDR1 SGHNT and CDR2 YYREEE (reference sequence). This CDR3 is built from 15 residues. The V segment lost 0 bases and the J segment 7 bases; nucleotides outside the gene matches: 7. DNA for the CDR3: TGTGCCAGCAGCTTGGAATTCGGGACAGGGTTTGGCTACACCTTC. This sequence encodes CASSLEFGTGFGYTF.

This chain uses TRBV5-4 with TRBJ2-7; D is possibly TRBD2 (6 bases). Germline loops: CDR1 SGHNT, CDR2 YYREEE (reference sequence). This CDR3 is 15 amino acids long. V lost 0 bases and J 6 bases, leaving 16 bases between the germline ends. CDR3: CASSLDGGTGGEQYF. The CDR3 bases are TGTGCCAGCAGCTTGGATGGCGGGACTGGAGGCGAGCAGTACTTC.

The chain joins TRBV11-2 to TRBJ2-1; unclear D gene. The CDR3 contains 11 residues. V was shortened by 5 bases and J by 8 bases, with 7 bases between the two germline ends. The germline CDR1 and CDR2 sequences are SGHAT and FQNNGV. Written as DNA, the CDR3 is TGTGCCAGCAGCGAAGGCTATGAGCAGTTCTTC. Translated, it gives CASSEGYEQFF. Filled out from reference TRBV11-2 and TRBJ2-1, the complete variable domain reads EAGVAQSPRYKIIEKRQSVAFWCNPISGHATLYWYQQILGQGPKLLIQFQNNGVVDDSQLPKDRFSAERLKGVDSTLKIQPAKLEDSAVYLCASSEGYEQFFGPGTRLTVL.

CDR3 in amino acids: CASSEIWDSNQPQHF. DNA for the CDR3: TGTGCCAGCAGCGAAATTTGGGATAGCAATCAGCCCCAGCATTTT. This chain uses TRBV28 with TRBJ1-5; D not resolved. CDR3 length equals 15 residues. CDR1 and CDR2 from the germline V gene are MDHEN and SYDVKM. V lost 6 bases and J 0 bases, leaving 12 bases between the germline ends.

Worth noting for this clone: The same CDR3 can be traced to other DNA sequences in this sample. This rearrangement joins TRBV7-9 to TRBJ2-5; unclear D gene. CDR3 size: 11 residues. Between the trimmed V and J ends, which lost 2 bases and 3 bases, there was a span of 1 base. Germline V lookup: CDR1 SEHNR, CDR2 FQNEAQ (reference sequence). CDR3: CASSLKETQYF. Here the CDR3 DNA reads TGTGCCAGCAGCTTAAAAGAGACCCAGTACTTC.

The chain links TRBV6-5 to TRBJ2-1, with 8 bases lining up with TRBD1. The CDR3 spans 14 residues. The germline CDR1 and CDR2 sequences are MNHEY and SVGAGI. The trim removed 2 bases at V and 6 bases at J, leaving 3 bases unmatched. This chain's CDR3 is CASSYATGGNEQFF. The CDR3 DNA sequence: TGTGCCAGCAGTTACGCCACAGGGGGCAATGAGCAGTTCTTC.

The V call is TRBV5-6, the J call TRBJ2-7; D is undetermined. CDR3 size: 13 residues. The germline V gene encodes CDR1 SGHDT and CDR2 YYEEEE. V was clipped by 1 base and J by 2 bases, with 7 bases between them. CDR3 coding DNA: TGTGCCAGCAGCTTGCCCAATGCCTACGAGCAGTACTTC. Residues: CASSLPNAYEQYF.

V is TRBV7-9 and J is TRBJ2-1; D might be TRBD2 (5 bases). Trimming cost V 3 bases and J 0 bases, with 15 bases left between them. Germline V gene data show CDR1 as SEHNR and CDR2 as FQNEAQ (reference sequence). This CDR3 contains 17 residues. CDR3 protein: CASSFFSPRGSYNEQFF. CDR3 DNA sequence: TGTGCCAGCAGCTTTTTCTCCCCCCGGGGCTCCTACAATGAGCAGTTCTTC.

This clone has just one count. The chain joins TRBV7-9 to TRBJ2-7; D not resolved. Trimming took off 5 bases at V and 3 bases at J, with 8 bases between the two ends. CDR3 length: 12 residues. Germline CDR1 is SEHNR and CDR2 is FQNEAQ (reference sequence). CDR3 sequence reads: CASSLSDYEQYF. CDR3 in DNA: TGTGCCAGCAGCCTGTCCGACTACGAGCAGTACTTC. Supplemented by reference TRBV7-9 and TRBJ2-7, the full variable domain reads DTGVSQNPRHKITKRGQNVTFRCDPISEHNRLYWYRQTLGQGPEFLTYFQNEAQLEKSRLLSDRFSAERPKGSFSTLEIQRTEQGDSAMYLCASSLSDYEQYFGPGTRLTVT.

The CDR3, as DNA: TGTGCCAGCAGCGGCAGGCCCTCCTACGAGCAGTACTTC. It yields the protein CASSGRPSYEQYF. The chain uses TRBV2 and TRBJ2-7, with D hard to call. The CDR3 runs 13 residues. Germline CDR1 reads SNHLY; CDR2 reads FYNNEI. V was trimmed by 6 bases and J by 0 bases, leaving 9 bases between them.

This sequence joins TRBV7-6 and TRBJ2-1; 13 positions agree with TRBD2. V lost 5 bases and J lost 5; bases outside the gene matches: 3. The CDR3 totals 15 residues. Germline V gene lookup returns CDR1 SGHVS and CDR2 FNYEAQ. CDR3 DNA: TGTGCCAGCAGCGTGGGACTAGCGGGACACAATGAGCAGTTCTTC. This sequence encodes CASSVGLAGHNEQFF.

The CDR3 here is CASVPGQGIYEQYF. CDR3 sequence (DNA): TGCGCCAGCGTGCCGGGACAGGGAATCTACGAGCAGTACTTC. The genes are TRBV5-1 and TRBJ2-7; 9 bases fit TRBD1. V lost 7 bases, J lost 3 bases, and 8 bases stayed unmatched. This CDR3 has 14 residues. The germline V gene has CDR1 SGHRS and CDR2 YFSETQ.

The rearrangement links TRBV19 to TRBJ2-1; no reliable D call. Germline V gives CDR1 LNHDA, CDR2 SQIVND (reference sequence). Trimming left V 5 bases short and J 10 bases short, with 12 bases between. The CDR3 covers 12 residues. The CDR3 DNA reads TGTGCCAGTAGTGGGGTGGAGAGGGAGCAGTTCTTC. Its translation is CASSGVEREQFF. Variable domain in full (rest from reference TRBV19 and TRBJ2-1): DGGITQSPKYLFRKEGQNVTLSCEQNLNHDAMYWYRQDPGQGLRLIYYSQIVNDFQKGDIAEGYSVSREKKESFPLTVTSAQKNPTAFYLCASSGVEREQFFGPGTRLTVL.

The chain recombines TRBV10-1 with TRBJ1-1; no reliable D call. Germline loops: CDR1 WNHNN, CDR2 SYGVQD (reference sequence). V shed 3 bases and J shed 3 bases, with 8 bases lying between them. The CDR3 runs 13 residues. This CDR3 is CASSDWEYTEAFF. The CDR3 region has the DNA TGCGCCAGCAGTGACTGGGAGTACACTGAAGCTTTCTTT.

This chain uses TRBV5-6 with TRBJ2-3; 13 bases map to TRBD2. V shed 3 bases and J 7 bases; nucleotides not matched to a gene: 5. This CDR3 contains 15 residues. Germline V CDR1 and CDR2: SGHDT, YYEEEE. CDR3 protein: CASSWTSGSGHTQYF. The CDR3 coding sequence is TGTGCCAGCAGCTGGACTAGCGGGAGTGGGCATACGCAGTATTTT.

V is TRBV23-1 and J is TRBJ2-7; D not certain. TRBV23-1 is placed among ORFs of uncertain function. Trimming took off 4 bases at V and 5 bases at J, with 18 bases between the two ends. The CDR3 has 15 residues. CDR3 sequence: CASSPDGMADHEQYF. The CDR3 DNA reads TGCGCCAGCAGTCCCGATGGCATGGCCGACCACGAGCAGTACTTC.

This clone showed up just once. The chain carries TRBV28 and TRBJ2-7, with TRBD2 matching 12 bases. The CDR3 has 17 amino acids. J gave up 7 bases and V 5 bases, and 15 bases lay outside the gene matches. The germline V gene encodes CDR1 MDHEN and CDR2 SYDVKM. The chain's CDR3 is CASSRDSRLAGAWEQYF. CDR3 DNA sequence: TGTGCCAGCAGTCGAGACTCTAGACTAGCGGGAGCGTGGGAGCAGTACTTC. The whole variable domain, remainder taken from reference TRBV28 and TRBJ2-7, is DVKVTQSSRYLVKRTGEKVFLECVQDMDHENMFWYRQDPGLGLRLIYFSYDVKMKEKGDIPEGYSVSREKKERFSLILESASTNQTSMYLCASSRDSRLAGAWEQYFGPGTRLTVT.

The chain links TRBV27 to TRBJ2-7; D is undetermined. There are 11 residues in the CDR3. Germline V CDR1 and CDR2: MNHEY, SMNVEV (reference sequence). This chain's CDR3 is CRVGNQWEQYF. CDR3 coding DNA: TGTCGGGTGGGGAATCAATGGGAGCAGTACTTC.

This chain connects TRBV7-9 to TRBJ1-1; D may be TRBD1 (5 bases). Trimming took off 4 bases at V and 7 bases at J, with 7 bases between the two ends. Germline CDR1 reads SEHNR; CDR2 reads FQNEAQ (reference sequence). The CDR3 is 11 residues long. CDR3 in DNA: TGTGCCAGCAGCTCACAGGATGAAGCTTTCTTT. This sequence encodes CASSSQDEAFF.

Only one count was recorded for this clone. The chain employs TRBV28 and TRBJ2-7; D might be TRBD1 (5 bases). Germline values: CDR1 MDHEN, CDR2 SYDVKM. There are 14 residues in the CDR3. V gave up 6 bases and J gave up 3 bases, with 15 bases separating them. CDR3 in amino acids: CASRIMGPGYEQYF. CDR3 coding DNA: TGTGCCAGCAGGATCATGGGGCCGGGCTACGAGCAGTACTTC.